These T cell receptor beta chains were read from a single sample in a study of cytomegalovirus exposure and HLA in healthy donors. Sequencing used immunoSEQ multiplex PCR; TCRdb keeps in-frame clones, though not all of them. This sample carries hundreds of thousands of clones, around four fifths of them seen once, and the ten largest clones take around 5.5%. The sequenced material came from PBMCs. All receptors come from a woman in her late teens or twenties in good health and CMV-seronegative. The conserved cysteine and the conserved F or W are not part of the CDR3 here. Fields, in order: V gene, CDR3 protein.

v_call: TRBV4-1
cdr3_aa: ASSRTQGNLPEAF

v_call: TRBV5-8
cdr3_aa: ASSLPGQGYGYT

v_call: TRBV18
cdr3_aa: ASSLDRGPFSYEQY

v_call: TRBV21-1
cdr3_aa: ASNSTGGYGYT

v_call: TRBV6-6
cdr3_aa: ASRSIDDYGYT

v_call: TRBV6-6
cdr3_aa: ASTPWGRDYGYT

v_call: TRBV28
cdr3_aa: ASSLAGSTEAF

v_call: TRBV6-4
cdr3_aa: ASSDRTGTGLDEQF

v_call: TRBV19
cdr3_aa: ASSPTGSSYGYT

v_call: TRBV19
cdr3_aa: ASSRWTSGGHDTQY

v_call: TRBV7-6
cdr3_aa: ASSFGRDYEQY

v_call: TRBV2
cdr3_aa: ASSEYLWGSSEGGEYEQY

v_call: TRBV19
cdr3_aa: ASSIQGAQKETQY

v_call: TRBV11-2
cdr3_aa: ASSLANRGWGTDTQY

v_call: TRBV18
cdr3_aa: ASSPFSTYEQY

v_call: TRBV9
cdr3_aa: ASSVGGTGGEASNYGYT

v_call: TRBV11-2
cdr3_aa: ATQGPGQGASEAF

v_call: TRBV6-5
cdr3_aa: ASSYSSVRTEAF

v_call: TRBV9
cdr3_aa: ASSPRGVAGGLYTQY

v_call: TRBV19
cdr3_aa: ASSRQGRSQPQH

v_call: TRBV5-1
cdr3_aa: ASSLGVSGIGDTQY

v_call: TRBV7-2
cdr3_aa: ASSPASGGSYEQY

v_call: TRBV5-1
cdr3_aa: ASSLGGGGWNTEAF

v_call: TRBV6-6
cdr3_aa: ASSYSMGEQPQH

v_call: TRBV2
cdr3_aa: ASRQRSNTGELF

v_call: TRBV28
cdr3_aa: ASSNLGGGTNEKLF

v_call: TRBV2
cdr3_aa: ASTPEGNEQF

v_call: TRBV6-1
cdr3_aa: ASSVLDSNQPQH

v_call: TRBV6-1
cdr3_aa: ASRGQGSPQETQY

v_call: TRBV29-1
cdr3_aa: SVEVNRGSLVEQY

v_call: TRBV27
cdr3_aa: ASSSTGTGGIEQY

v_call: TRBV10-1
cdr3_aa: ASSSGSLSTDTQY

v_call: TRBV7-9
cdr3_aa: ASSPGSQPQH

v_call: TRBV27
cdr3_aa: ASSPQSGRYDQPQH

v_call: TRBV19
cdr3_aa: ASSIPSAGSNYGYT

v_call: TRBV2
cdr3_aa: ASSTQSNQPQH

v_call: TRBV27
cdr3_aa: ASSLYPRTSGMGNTDTQY

v_call: TRBV5-4
cdr3_aa: ASSGRDSNSPLH

v_call: TRBV19
cdr3_aa: ASSMPRGRSYGYT

v_call: TRBV27
cdr3_aa: ASSSTGTVAQTEAF

v_call: TRBV18
cdr3_aa: ASSLLSGGKGEKLF

v_call: TRBV28
cdr3_aa: AGRDNYGYT

v_call: TRBV7-8
cdr3_aa: ATQEPGNYGYT

v_call: TRBV13
cdr3_aa: ASNGMVSGGSTDTQY

v_call: TRBV6-5
cdr3_aa: ASSYGRRTAFYGYT

v_call: TRBV2
cdr3_aa: ASSEGYGVGGYT

v_call: TRBV6-5
cdr3_aa: ASSYGVGGQPQH

v_call: TRBV28
cdr3_aa: ASSLPSDYGYT

v_call: TRBV25-1
cdr3_aa: ASSGTETGRYGYT

v_call: TRBV27
cdr3_aa: ASSSRGTGNQPQH

v_call: TRBV6-5
cdr3_aa: ASSRTGGEQY

v_call: TRBV5-4
cdr3_aa: ASSLGGGYT

v_call: TRBV28
cdr3_aa: AIDLDGTLGKLF